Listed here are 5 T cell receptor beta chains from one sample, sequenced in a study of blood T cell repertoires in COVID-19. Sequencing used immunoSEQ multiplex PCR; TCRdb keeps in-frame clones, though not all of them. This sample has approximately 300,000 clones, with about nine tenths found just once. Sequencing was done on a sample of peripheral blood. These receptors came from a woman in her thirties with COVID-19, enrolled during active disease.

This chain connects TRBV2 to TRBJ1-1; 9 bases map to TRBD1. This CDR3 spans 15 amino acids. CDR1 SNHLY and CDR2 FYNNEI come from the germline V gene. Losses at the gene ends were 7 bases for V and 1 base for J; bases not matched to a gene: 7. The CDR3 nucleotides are TGTGCCAGCAATAGACAGGGGGTATGGAACACTGAAGCTTTCTTT. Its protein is CASNRQGVWNTEAFF.

CDR3 sequence reads: CASSGGSVYEQYF. The DNA for the CDR3 is TGCGCCAGCTCCGGGGGGAGTGTCTACGAGCAGTACTTC. The chain is built from TRBV5-1 and TRBJ2-7; 7 nucleotides line up with TRBD2. After removal of 7 bases from V and 3 bases from J, the junction contained 7 bases not matched to a gene. Germline V gene data show CDR1 as SGHRS and CDR2 as YFSETQ. The CDR3 is 13 residues long. Using reference TRBV5-1 and TRBJ2-7 for the parts outside the CDR3, the full variable domain is KAGVTQTPRYLIKTRGQQVTLSCSPISGHRSVSWYQQTPGQGLQFLFEYFSETQRNKGNFPGRFSGRQFSNSRSEMNVSTLELGDSALYLCASSGGSVYEQYFGPGTRLTVT.

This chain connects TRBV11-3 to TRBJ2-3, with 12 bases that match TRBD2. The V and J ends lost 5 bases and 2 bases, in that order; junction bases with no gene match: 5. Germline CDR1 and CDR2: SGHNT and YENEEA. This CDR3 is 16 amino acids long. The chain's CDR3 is CASSRRTSGNTDTQYF. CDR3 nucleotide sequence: TGTGCCAGCAGCCGGCGGACTAGCGGGAACACAGATACGCAGTATTTT.

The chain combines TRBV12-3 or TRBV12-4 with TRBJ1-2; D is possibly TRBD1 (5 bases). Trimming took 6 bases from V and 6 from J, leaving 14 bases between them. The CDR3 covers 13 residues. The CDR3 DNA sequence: TGTGCCAGCAGGCCCCGATGGGGGGATGGCTACACCTTC. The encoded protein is CASRPRWGDGYTF.

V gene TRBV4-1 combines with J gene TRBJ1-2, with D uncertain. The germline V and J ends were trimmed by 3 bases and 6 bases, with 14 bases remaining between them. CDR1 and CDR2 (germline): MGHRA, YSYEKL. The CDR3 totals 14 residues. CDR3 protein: CASSHESGLNGYTF. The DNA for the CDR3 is TGCGCCAGCAGCCACGAGTCGGGTCTCAATGGCTACACCTTC.